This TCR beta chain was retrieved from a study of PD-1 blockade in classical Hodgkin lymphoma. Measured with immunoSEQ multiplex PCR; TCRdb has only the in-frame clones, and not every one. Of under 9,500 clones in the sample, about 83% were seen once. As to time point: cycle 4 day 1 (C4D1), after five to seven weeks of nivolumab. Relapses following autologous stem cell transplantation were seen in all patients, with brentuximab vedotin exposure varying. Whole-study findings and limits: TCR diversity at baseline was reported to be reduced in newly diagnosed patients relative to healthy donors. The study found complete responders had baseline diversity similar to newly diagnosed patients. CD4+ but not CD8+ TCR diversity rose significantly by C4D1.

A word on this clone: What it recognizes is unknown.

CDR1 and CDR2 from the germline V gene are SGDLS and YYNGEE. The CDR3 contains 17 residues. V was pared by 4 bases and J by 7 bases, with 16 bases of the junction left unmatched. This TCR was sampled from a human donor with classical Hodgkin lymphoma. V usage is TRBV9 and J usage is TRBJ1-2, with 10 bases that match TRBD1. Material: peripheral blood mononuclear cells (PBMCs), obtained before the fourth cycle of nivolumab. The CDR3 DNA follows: TGTGCCAGCAGCCTTAACCCCAGACGACAGGGGGCAGTTGGCTACACCTTC. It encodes CASSLNPRRQGAVGYTF. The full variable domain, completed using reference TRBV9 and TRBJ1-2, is DSGVTQTPKHLITATGQRVTLRCSPRSGDLSVYWYQQSLDQGLQFLIQYYNGEERAKGNILERFSAQQFPDLHSELNLSSLELGDSALYFCASSLNPRRQGAVGYTFGSGTRLTVV.